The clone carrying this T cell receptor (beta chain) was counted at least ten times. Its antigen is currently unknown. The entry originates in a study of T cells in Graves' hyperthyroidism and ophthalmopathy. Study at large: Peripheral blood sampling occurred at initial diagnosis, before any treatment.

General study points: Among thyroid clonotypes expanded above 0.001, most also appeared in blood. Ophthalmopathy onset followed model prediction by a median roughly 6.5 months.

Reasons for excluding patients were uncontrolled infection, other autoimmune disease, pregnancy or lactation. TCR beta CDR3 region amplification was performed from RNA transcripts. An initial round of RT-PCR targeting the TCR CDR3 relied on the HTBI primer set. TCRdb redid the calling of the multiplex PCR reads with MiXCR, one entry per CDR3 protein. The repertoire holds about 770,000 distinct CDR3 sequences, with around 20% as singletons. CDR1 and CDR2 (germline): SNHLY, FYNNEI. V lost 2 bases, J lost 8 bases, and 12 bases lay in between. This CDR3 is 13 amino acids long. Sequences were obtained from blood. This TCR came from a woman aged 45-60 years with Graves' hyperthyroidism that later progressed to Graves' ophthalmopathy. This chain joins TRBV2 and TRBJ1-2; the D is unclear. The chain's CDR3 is CASSESWGEGYTF. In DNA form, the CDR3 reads TGTGCCAGCAGTGAAAGCTGGGGAGAGGGCTACACCTTC.